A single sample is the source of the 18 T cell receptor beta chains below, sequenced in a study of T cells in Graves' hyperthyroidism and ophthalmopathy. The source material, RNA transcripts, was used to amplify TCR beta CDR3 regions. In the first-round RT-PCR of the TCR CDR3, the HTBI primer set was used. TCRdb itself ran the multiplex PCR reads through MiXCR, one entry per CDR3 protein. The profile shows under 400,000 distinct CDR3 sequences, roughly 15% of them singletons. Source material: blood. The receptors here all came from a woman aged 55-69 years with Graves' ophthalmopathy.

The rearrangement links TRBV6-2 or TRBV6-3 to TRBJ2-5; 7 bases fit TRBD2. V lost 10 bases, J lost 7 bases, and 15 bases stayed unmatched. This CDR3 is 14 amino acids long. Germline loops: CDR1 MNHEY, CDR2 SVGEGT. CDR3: CATNPWGGGGTQYF. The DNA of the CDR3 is TGTGCCACCAACCCCTGGGGGGGGGGGGGGACCCAGTACTTC.

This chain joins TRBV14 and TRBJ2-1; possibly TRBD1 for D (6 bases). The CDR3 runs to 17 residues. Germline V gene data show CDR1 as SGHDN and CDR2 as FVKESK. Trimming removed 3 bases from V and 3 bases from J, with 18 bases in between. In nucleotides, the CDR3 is TGTGCCAGCAGCCATACAGGGACGGGCTCGAGCTACAATGAGCAGTTCTTC. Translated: CASSHTGTGSSYNEQFF.

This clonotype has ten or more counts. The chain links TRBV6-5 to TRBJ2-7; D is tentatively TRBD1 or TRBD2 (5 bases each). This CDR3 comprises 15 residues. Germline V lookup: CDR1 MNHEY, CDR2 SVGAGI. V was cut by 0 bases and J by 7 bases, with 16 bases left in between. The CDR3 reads CASSYSTVRDGEQYF. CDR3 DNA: TGTGCCAGCAGTTACTCGACAGTCCGGGACGGGGAGCAGTACTTC.

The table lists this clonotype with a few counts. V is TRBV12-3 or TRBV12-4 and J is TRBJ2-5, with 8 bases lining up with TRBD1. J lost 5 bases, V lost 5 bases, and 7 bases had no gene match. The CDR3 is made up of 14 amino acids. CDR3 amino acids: CASSPRGRGETQYF. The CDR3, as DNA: TGTGCCAGCAGTCCCAGGGGGCGCGGGGAGACCCAGTACTTC.

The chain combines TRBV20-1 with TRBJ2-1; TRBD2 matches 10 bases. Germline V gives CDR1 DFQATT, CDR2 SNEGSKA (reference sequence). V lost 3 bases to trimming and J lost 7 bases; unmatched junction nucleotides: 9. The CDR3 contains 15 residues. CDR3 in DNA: TGCAGTGCTAGTCTAGCGGGAGTCCCTGGGAATGAGCAGTTCTTC. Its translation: CSASLAGVPGNEQFF.

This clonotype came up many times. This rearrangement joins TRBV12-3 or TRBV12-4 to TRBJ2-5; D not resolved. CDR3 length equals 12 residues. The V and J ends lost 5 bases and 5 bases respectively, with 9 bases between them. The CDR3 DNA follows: TGTGCCAGCAGTCTTACTCGGGAGACCCAGTACTTC. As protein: CASSLTRETQYF.

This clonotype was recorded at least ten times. The CDR3 loop is CASSQQAGVETQYF. DNA of the CDR3: TGTGCCAGCAGCCAACAAGCGGGAGTGGAGACCCAGTACTTC. This chain uses TRBV3-1 with TRBJ2-5; 8 bases align to TRBD2. The V gene end was trimmed by 2 bases and the J gene end by 5 bases; junction bases not matched to a gene: 4. Germline lookup yields CDR1 LGHDT and CDR2 YNNKEL (reference sequence). The CDR3 length is 14 residues.

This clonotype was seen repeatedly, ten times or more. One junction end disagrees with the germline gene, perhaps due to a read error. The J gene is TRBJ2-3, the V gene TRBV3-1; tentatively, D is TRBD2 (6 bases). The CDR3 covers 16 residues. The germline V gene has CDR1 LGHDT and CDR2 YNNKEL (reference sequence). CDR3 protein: CASGQRGRRDTDTQYF. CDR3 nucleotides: TGTGCCAGCGGCCAGAGAGGGAGGCGGGACACAGATACGCAGTATTTT.

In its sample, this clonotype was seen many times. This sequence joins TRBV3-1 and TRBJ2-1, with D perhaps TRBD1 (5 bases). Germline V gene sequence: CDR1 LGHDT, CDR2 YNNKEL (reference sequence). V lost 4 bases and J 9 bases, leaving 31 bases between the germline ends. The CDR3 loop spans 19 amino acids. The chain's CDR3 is CASSPPNPGRRFRASEQFF. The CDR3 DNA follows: TGTGCCAGCAGCCCGCCGAACCCGGGTAGAAGGTTCAGGGCCTCTGAGCAGTTCTTC.

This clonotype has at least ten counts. CDR3 nucleotides: TGTGCCACCATTAGCGGGGGAGGAACAGATACGCAGTATTTT. Translated: CATISGGGTDTQYF. The rearrangement links TRBV28 to TRBJ2-3; TRBD2 matches at 9 bases. V dropped 10 bases and J dropped 3; count of bases not matched to a gene: 8. CDR1 and CDR2 (germline): MDHEN, SYDVKM. The CDR3 has 14 amino acids.

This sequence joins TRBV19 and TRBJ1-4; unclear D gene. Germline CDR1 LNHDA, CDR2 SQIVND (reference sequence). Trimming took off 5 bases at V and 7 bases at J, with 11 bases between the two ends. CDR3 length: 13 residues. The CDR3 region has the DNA TGTGCCAGTAGTGGCGGCGCTTCTGAAAAACTGTTTTTT. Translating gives CASSGGASEKLFF.

The CDR3 reads CASSPPRGRRDEQFF. The CDR3 bases are TGTGCCAGCTCACCACCACGCGGGAGAAGGGATGAGCAGTTCTTC. The V and J genes are TRBV18 and TRBJ2-1, with 7 positions matching TRBD2. The V and J ends lost 0 bases and 8 bases, in that order; junction bases with no gene match: 7. CDR1 KGHSH and CDR2 LQKENI come from the germline V gene. This CDR3 is 15 amino acids long.

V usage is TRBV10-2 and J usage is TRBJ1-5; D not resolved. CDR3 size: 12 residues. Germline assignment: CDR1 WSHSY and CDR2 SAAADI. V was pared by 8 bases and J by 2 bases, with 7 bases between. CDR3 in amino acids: CASGEGNQPQHF. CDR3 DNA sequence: TGCGCCAGCGGGGAAGGCAATCAGCCCCAGCATTTT.

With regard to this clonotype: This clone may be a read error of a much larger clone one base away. CDR3 sequence (DNA): TGTGTCAGCAACCAGGGGGGGATTGGCTACACCTTC. This translates into CVSNQGGIGYTF. V is TRBV6-2 or TRBV6-3 and J is TRBJ1-2; 7 bases align to TRBD1. There are 12 residues in the CDR3. The germline gives CDR1 MNHEY, CDR2 SVGEGT.

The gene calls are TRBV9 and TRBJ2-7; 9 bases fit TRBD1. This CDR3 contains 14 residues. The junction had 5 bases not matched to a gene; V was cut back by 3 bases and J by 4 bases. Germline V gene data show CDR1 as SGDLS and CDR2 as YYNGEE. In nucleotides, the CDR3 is TGTGCCAGCAGCGCGACAGGGGGAGGATACGAGCAGTACTTC. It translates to CASSATGGGYEQYF.

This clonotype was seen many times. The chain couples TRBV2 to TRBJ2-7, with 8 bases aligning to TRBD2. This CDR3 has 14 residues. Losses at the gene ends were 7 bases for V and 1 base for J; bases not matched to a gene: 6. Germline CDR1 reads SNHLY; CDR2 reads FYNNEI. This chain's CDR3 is CASMDTSGSYEQYF. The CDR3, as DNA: TGTGCCAGCATGGATACTAGCGGATCCTACGAGCAGTACTTC.

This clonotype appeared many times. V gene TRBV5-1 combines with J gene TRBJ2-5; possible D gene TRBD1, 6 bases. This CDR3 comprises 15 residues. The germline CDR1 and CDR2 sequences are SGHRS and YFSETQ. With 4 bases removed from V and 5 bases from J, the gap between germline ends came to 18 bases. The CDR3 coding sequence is TGCGCCAGCAGCACTGCTACAGGGATTGGTGAGACCCAGTACTTC. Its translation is CASSTATGIGETQYF.

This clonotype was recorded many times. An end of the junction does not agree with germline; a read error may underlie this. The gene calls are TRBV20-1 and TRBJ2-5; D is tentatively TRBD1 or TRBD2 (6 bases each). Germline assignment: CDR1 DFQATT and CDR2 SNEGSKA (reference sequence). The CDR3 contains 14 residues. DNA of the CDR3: TGCAGTGCCTCCTTAGGGGGGACCCAAGAGGCCCAGTACTTC. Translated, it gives CSASLGGTQEAQYF.